This TCR beta chain originates from a study of T-cell reconstitution after alpha-beta-depleted transplantation in children. The study, taken as a whole, reports: Where alpha-beta T cells came from about two months after transplant was reportedly several hundred expanded graft clones.

V trimming: 0 bases; J trimming: 1 base; junction bases outside the gene matches: 1. This CDR3 region has 16 residues. Germline lookup yields CDR1 SGHTA and CDR2 FQGNSA. This clonotype was observed a few times. Its antigen is not known. Unique molecular identifiers were used to barcode this TCRbeta library. MiXCR was run by TCRdb on the PCR reads, yielding one entry per CDR3 protein. The sample has about 350,000 distinct CDR3 sequences, about 16% seen once. V and J are TRBV7-2 and TRBJ2-3, with 10 bases aligning to TRBD1. This receptor was identified in a male patient between 2 and 10 years old who had a stem cell transplant for acute lymphoblastic leukemia, so the T cells may come from the graft donor. Sequences were derived from PBMCs, mostly from graft donor cells, sampled 360 days after TCRalphabeta/CD19-depleted stem cell transplant. CDR3 DNA sequence: TGTGCCAGCAGCTTAGCGGGGACAGGGGGCACAGATACGCAGTATTTT. Its protein is CASSLAGTGGTDTQYF.